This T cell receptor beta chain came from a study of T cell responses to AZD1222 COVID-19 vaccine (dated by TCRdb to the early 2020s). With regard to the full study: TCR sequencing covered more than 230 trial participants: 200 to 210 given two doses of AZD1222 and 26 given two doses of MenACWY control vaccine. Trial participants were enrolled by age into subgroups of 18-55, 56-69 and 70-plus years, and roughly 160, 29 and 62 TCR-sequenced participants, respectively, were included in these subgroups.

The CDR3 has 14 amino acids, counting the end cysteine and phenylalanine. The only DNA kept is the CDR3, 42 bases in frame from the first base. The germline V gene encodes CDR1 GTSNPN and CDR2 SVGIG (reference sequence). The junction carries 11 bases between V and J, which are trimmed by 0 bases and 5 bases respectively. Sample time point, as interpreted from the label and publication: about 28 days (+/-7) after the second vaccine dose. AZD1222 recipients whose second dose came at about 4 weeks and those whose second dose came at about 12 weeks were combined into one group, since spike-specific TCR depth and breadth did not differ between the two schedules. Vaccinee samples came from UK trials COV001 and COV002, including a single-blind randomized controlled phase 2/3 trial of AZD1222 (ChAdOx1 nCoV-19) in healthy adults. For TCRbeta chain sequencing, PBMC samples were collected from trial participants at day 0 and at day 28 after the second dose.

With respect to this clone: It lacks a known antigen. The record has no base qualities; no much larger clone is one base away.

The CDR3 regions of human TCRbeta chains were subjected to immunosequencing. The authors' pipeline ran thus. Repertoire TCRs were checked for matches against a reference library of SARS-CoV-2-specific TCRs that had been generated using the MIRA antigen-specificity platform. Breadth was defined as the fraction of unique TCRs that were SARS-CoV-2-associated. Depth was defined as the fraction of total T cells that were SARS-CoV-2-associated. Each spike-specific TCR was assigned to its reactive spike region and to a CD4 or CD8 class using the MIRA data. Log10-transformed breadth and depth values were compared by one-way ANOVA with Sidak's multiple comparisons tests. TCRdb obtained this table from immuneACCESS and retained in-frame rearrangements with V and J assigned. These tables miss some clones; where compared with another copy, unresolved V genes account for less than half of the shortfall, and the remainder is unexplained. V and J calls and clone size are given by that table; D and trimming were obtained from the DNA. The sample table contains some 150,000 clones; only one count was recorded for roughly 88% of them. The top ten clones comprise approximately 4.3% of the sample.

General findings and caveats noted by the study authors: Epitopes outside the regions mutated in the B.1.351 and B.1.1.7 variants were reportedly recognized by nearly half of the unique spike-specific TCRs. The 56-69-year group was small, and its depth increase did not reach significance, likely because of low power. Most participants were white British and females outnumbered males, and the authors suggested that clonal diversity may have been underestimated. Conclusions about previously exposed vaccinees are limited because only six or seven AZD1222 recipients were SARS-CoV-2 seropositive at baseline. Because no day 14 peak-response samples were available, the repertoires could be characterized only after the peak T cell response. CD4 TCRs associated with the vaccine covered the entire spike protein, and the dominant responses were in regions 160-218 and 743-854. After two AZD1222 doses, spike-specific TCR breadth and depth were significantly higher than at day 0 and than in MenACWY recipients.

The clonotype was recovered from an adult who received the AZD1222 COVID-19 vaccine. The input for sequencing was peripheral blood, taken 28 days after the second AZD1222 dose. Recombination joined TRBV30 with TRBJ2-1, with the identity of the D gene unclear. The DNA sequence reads TGTGCCTGGAGTGTCGGACGCCCCAACAATGAGCAGTTCTTC. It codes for CAWSVGRPNNEQFF.